These T cell receptor beta chains were read from a single sample in a study of vaccination effects on CD4 cells after COVID-19. Profiled with immunoSEQ multiplex PCR; TCRdb holds only in-frame clones, not every one. The sample yields around 40,000 clones, 65% to 70% seen once. For these TCRs, the target antigens are not known. The source was CD4+ T cells from PBMCs cultured without peptide, collected before COVID-19 vaccination. These receptors came from a human donor who received a COVID-19 vaccine. Both conserved end residues are trimmed from each CDR3. D genes are given only for firm matches.

J gene	V gene	D gene	CDR3 protein
TRBJ2-3	TRBV6-4	TRBD2	ASSSWGGDTQY
TRBJ2-1	TRBV27	-	ASSILAGVLAAPNNEQF
TRBJ2-5	TRBV10-1	-	ASSEGGVETQY
TRBJ1-1	TRBV7-6	-	ASSLAPGHPNTEAF
TRBJ2-1	TRBV25-1	TRBD2	ASSEPSGGAGEQF
TRBJ2-5	TRBV7-8	TRBD2	ASSLARGGSQETQY
TRBJ1-2	TRBV3-1/TRBV3-2	-	ASSLGENYGYT
TRBJ1-6	TRBV11-2	-	ASSPRTGNSPLH
TRBJ2-5	TRBV19	-	ASSDRPVKETQY
TRBJ2-2	TRBV7-8	-	ASSPGTPPTGELF
TRBJ1-2	TRBV10-1	-	ASSEDSNYGYT
TRBJ2-2	TRBV4-2	TRBD2	ASSHSGRGYTGELF
TRBJ2-1	TRBV3-1/TRBV3-2	-	ASSQGFYEQF
TRBJ1-3	TRBV29-1	-	SVDLSGTTSGNTIY
TRBJ1-5	TRBV7-8	-	ASSLRDLGGQPQH
TRBJ2-3	TRBV9	TRBD2	ASSEGTSGDPRAQY
TRBJ2-7	TRBV15	TRBD2	ATSRGWRGAAYEQY
TRBJ1-2	TRBV19	TRBD1	ASSGDRGLYGYT
TRBJ1-1	TRBV18	-	ASSPGGDTEAF
TRBJ1-3	TRBV11-2	-	ASSLWPYSGNTIY
TRBJ1-1	TRBV6-1	-	ASSEGPQGVEAF
TRBJ2-1	TRBV14	-	ASSQVRGSYNEQF
TRBJ1-6	TRBV6-1	-	ASSEAQGGQYSPLH
TRBJ1-6	TRBV6-5	-	ASRGGRARNSPLH
TRBJ2-1	TRBV11-2	-	ASSPHQLGGVWQF
TRBJ2-7	TRBV21-1	-	ASSKKGGEGRGYEQY
TRBJ2-7	TRBV6-1	-	ASSDRGPLSYEQY
TRBJ2-7	TRBV30	TRBD2	AWAAGGSRYEQY
TRBJ2-1	TRBV5-1	-	ASSGHAGDVSYNEQF
TRBJ1-1	TRBV27	TRBD1	ASSLNRGDTEAF
TRBJ2-3	TRBV2	TRBD2	ASSGRQWGDTQY
TRBJ1-3	TRBV27	-	ASKGLTSSGNTIY
TRBJ2-1	TRBV18	TRBD2	ASSPRTSGGLTSSYNEQF
TRBJ2-5	TRBV5-1	TRBD2	ASSTGLAVLLETQY
TRBJ2-7	TRBV5-1	-	ASNTSGHVPYEQY
TRBJ1-1	TRBV11-2	-	ASSPMSSAEMNTEAF
TRBJ2-3	TRBV6-2/TRBV6-3	TRBD2	ASSLAGGSDTQY
TRBJ1-2	TRBV6-1	-	ASSDPPTRFYGYT
TRBJ2-2	TRBV18	-	ASSQQGNTGELF